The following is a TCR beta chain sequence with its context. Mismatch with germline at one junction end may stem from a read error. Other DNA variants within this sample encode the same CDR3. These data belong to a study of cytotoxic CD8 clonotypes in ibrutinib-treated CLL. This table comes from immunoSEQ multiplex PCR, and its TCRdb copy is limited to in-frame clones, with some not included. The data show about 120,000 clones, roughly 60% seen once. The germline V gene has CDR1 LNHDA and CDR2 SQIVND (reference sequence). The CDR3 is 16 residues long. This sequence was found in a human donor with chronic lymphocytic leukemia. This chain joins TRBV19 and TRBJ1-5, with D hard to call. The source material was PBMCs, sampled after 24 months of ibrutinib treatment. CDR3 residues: CASSIDSGPRNQPQHF. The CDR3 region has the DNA TGTGCCAGTAGCATAGATTCGGGTCCTCGCAATCAGCCCCAGCATTTT.